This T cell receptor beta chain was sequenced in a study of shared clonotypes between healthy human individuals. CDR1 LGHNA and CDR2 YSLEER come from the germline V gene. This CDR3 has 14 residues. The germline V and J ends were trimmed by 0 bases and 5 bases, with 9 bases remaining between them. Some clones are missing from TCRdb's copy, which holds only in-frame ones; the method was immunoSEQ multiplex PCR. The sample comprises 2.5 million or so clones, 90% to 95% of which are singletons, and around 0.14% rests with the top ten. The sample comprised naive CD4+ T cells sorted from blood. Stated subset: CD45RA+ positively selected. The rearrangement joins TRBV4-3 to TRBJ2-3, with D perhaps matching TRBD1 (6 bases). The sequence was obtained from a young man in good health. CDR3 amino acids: CASSQEQGRDTQYF. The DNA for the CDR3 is TGCGCCAGCAGCCAAGAACAGGGCCGAGATACGCAGTATTTT.